The next 8 T cell receptor beta chains were all read from a single sample in a study of T cell repertoires in cytomegalovirus infection. For these receptors, no antigen is known. TCRdb processed the reads anew with MiXCR; each CDR3 protein has one entry. The sample records approximately 270,000 distinct CDR3 sequences, about 20% being singletons. The source was cultured PBMCs, collected from culture after CMV antigen stimulation. The receptor source for this set is a human donor in good health (CMV status not recorded). Some clones in this sample may be carry-over from other donors' samples.

This clonotype was counted ten times or more. This chain connects TRBV12-3 or TRBV12-4 to TRBJ2-2; 7 bases line up with TRBD1. J gave up 4 bases and V 7 bases, and 12 bases lay outside the gene matches. The CDR3 is 16 residues long. The CDR3 DNA reads TGTGCCAGCACCAACCAGCGAGAGGGGGCCACCGGGGAGCTGTTTTTT. As protein: CASTNQREGATGELFF.

The chain has TRBV6-1 and TRBJ1-5; TRBD1 is a possible D gene (5 bases). The CDR3 contains 16 residues. V lost 0 bases, J lost 6 bases, and 15 bases lay in between. Germline values: CDR1 MNHNS, CDR2 SASEGT. CDR3 nucleotides: TGTGCCAGCAGTGAAGCGCAAGGACATGTTTCTCAGCCCCAGCATTTT. This codes for CASSEAQGHVSQPQHF.

This clonotype was counted ten times or more. V gene TRBV7-8 combines with J gene TRBJ1-5; 7 nucleotides align to TRBD1. CDR3 length: 15 residues. Germline V gene sequence: CDR1 SGHVS, CDR2 FQNEAQ. With 5 bases clipped from V and 9 bases from J, the junction kept 13 bases outside the gene matches. In DNA form, the CDR3 reads TGTGCCAGCAGCACCAGGGGGGCCCGGGATTCGCCCCAGCATTTT. Its translation: CASSTRGARDSPQHF.

This clonotype showed up many times. The chain links TRBV6-2 or TRBV6-3 to TRBJ2-7; D unresolved. V was trimmed by 4 bases and J by 0 bases, leaving 16 bases between them. CDR3 length: 16 amino acids. CDR1 and CDR2 from the germline V gene are MNHEY and SVGEGT. CDR3 loop: CASSWTTASSSYEQYF. CDR3 nucleotides: TGTGCCAGCAGTTGGACCACAGCATCAAGCTCCTACGAGCAGTACTTC.

This clonotype has a count of ten or more. This chain connects TRBV7-8 to TRBJ1-4; a weak D match, TRBD1 (5 bases). CDR1 SGHVS and CDR2 FQNEAQ come from the germline V gene. The V and J ends lost 2 bases and 7 bases respectively, with 8 bases between them. This CDR3 spans 13 amino acids. This CDR3 reads CASSLQTVEKLFF. CDR3 in DNA: TGTGCCAGCAGCTTACAGACAGTTGAAAAACTGTTTTTT.

This clonotype was observed a handful of times. The rearrangement joins TRBV10-3 to TRBJ1-2; the D is unclear. Trimming shortened V by 4 bases and J by 8 bases, and 14 bases separated the two germline ends. Germline V gene data show CDR1 as ENHRY and CDR2 as SYGVKD. The CDR3 has 13 amino acids. The CDR3, as DNA: TGTGCCATCAGTGCTGGGGTTCTCGGAGGCTACACCTTC. Translating it yields CAISAGVLGGYTF.

This clonotype showed up many times. This chain connects TRBV11-2 to TRBJ2-3; TRBD2 is a possible D gene (6 bases). V was shortened by 5 bases and J by 0 bases, with 12 bases between the two germline ends. Germline loops: CDR1 SGHAT, CDR2 FQNNGV. The CDR3 covers 15 residues. In DNA, the CDR3 is TGTGCCAGCAGCGTCCTAGCGCCCAGCACAGATACGCAGTATTTT. Translating it yields CASSVLAPSTDTQYF.

The CDR3 region is CATSSGTGRSPLHF. The DNA for the CDR3 is TGTGCCACCAGCAGCGGGACAGGGCGATCACCCCTCCACTTT. The chain links TRBV15 to TRBJ1-6; TRBD1 agrees at 9 bases. The germline gives CDR1 LNHNV, CDR2 YYDKDF (reference sequence). The CDR3 contains 14 residues. J lost 10 bases, V lost 3 bases, and 4 bases had no gene match. Complete variable domain (other parts from reference TRBV15 and TRBJ1-6): DAMVIQNPRYQVTQFGKPVTLSCSQTLNHNVMYWYQQKSSQAPKLLFHYYDKDFNNEADTPDNFQSRRPNTSFCFLDIRSPGLGDTAMYLCATSSGTGRSPLHFGNGTRLTVT.